The rows below give T cell receptor beta chains drawn from one sample of a study of T-cell memory formation after mild COVID-19. TCRdb re-called the 5' RACE reads through MiXCR, storing one row per CDR3 protein. The sample holds hundreds of thousands of distinct CDR3 sequences, roughly 18% seen once. The sequenced sample consisted of PBMCs or a T cell subset sorted from them (not recorded which). The source of these receptors is a man younger than 35 who had mild COVID-19 (a few samples of this study predate the infection). Cell type and time point are not known. Both conserved end residues are part of each CDR3. A D gene is named only where the DNA matches it firmly. A clone size is listed for some rows: how often the clone was seen (once, few, many), or a class if it is expanded.

J,V,size,D,CDR3,DNA
TRBJ2-5,TRBV7-2,many,.,CASSAPPWRAQYF,TGTGCCAGCAGCGCGCCGCCTTGGAGGGCCCAGTACTTC
TRBJ2-2,TRBV5-1,few,TRBD2,CASSLDRLAGNTGELFF,TGCGCCAGCAGCTTGGACAGACTAGCGGGGAACACCGGGGAGCTGTTTTTT
TRBJ2-1,TRBV3-1,.,.,CASSPEARNEQFF,TGTGCCAGCAGCCCGGAGGCTCGGAATGAGCAGTTCTTC
TRBJ2-1,TRBV2,few,TRBD2,CASTSGGAGADEQFF,TGTGCCAGCACCAGCGGGGGGGCCGGCGCGGATGAGCAGTTCTTC
TRBJ2-3,TRBV4-3,.,TRBD2,CASSQEVWTSGGGRTDTQYF,TGCGCCAGCAGCCAAGAAGTGTGGACTAGCGGGGGGGGGCGGACAGATACGCAGTATTTT
TRBJ2-7,TRBV11-2,.,TRBD2,CASSAGTSYEQYF,TGTGCCAGCAGCGCCGGGACTAGCTACGAGCAGTACTTC
TRBJ2-5,TRBV5-1,few,.,CASSLVLSQETQYF,TGCGCCAGCAGCTTGGTCCTTTCCCAAGAGACCCAGTACTTC
TRBJ2-7,TRBV28,few,TRBD2,CAITSGEGYEQYF,TGTGCCATTACGTCGGGGGAGGGCTACGAGCAGTACTTC
TRBJ1-1,TRBV2,few,.,CASSRLSGINTEAFF,TGTGCCAGCAGCCGCTTGTCGGGGATCAACACTGAAGCTTTCTTT
TRBJ2-5,TRBV7-8,many,TRBD2,CASSLETSGLQETQYF,TGTGCCAGCAGCTTAGAGACTAGCGGACTGCAAGAGACCCAGTACTTC
TRBJ2-5,TRBV29-1,few,.,CSVEEGRGGRETQYF,TGCAGCGTTGAAGAGGGAAGGGGTGGTCGGGAGACCCAGTACTTC
TRBJ1-2,TRBV7-9,few,.,CASVDDQLGVRGYTF,TGTGCCAGTGTAGACGACCAGCTGGGGGTCCGCGGCTACACCTTC
TRBJ2-3,TRBV5-4,.,TRBD1,CASSWDRRGTDTQYF,TGTGCCAGCAGCTGGGACAGGCGAGGCACAGATACGCAGTATTTT
TRBJ2-4,TRBV7-2,few,TRBD1,CASSPDRGTIQYF,TGTGCCAGCAGCCCGGACAGGGGTACTATTCAGTACTTC
TRBJ2-1,TRBV7-9,few,.,CASSPLALNEQFF,TGTGCCAGCAGCCCACTAGCTCTCAATGAGCAGTTCTTC
TRBJ1-1,TRBV18,.,TRBD1,CASSPPGTVGTEAFF,TGTGCCAGCTCACCACCTGGGACAGTAGGAACTGAAGCTTTCTTT
TRBJ2-7,TRBV3-1,.,.,CASSQVYPDRAHLSSYEQYF,TGTGCCAGCAGCCAAGTCTATCCGGACAGAGCTCATTTAAGCTCCTACGAGCAGTACTTC
TRBJ1-6,TRBV6-5,.,.,CASSLDSLGSPLHF,TGTGCCAGCAGTTTAGACTCCCTCGGTTCACCCCTCCACTTT
TRBJ1-1,TRBV29-1,.,TRBD1,CSVDRTGDTEAFF,TGCAGCGTTGACCGGACAGGGGACACTGAAGCTTTCTTT
TRBJ1-3,TRBV4-3,few,.,CASSTRRSQRGIAGNTIYF,TGCGCCAGCAGCACCCGGCGATCCCAGCGGGGAATCGCTGGAAACACCATATATTTT
TRBJ2-7,TRBV7-2,.,.,CASSLGVSRQYF,TGTGCCAGCAGCTTAGGGGTCTCCAGGCAGTACTTC
TRBJ1-1,TRBV4-3,.,.,CASSQNPEVGEAFF,TGCGCCAGCAGCCAAAACCCCGAGGTGGGTGAAGCTTTCTTT
TRBJ2-3,TRBV7-9,few,TRBD2,CASSQTSGGKDTQYF,TGTGCCAGCAGCCAAACTAGCGGGGGAAAAGATACGCAGTATTTT
TRBJ2-5,TRBV6-6,few,TRBD2,CASKAGNRETQYF,TGTGCCAGTAAAGCGGGGAACAGGGAGACCCAGTACTTC
TRBJ1-6,TRBV27,few,TRBD1,CAGDRVHNSPLHF,TGTGCCGGAGACAGGGTGCATAATTCACCCCTCCACTTT
TRBJ1-4,TRBV5-1,many,TRBD1,CASSSQGAGEKLFF,TGCGCCAGCAGCTCACAGGGGGCAGGAGAAAAACTGTTTTTT
TRBJ2-1,TRBV7-2,many,.,CASSSQLTTGAEQFF,TGTGCCAGCAGCTCCCAATTAACGACCGGGGCTGAGCAGTTCTTC
TRBJ2-7,TRBV29-1,few,.,CSVRSPGRDEQYF,TGCAGCGTCCGATCTCCGGGTAGGGACGAGCAGTACTTC
TRBJ1-1,TRBV3-1,many,.,CASSQGQPNTEAFF,TGTGCCAGCAGCCAAGGACAGCCGAACACTGAAGCTTTCTTT
TRBJ2-5,TRBV2,many,.,CASSESSETQYF,TGTGCCAGCAGTGAGAGTAGCGAGACCCAGTACTTC